This T cell receptor beta chain derives from a study of CD8 T cells in Susac syndrome. A quantity of about 0.5 to 1 ug RNA underwent reverse transcription using random hexamers. A multiplex approach, immunoSEQ multiplex PCR, amplified TCR beta CDR3 across 54 Vbeta and 13 Jbeta. TCRdb reprocessed the immunoSEQ multiplex PCR reads with MiXCR, giving one entry per CDR3 protein. The sample records under 200,000 distinct CDR3 sequences, about 93% being singletons. CD8+ and CD4+ T cells taken from blood had their TCR beta sequenced. Healthy donors constituted the controls, which were matched for age and sex. FACS enriched CD8+ TEMRA cells, while bulk CD8+ and CD4+ were negatively isolated. Between the trimmed V and J ends, which lost 0 bases and 4 bases, there was a span of 5 bases. CDR3 length equals 13 residues. CDR1 and CDR2 from the germline V gene are LNHNV and YYDKDF (reference sequence).

This TCR came from a human donor in good health. The V and J genes are TRBV15 and TRBJ2-3; no clear D gene. Sequencing was carried out using CD4+ T cells from PBMCs. CDR3 amino acids: CATSRDPPDTQYF. CDR3 DNA sequence: TGTGCCACCAGCAGAGATCCCCCAGATACGCAGTATTTT. The full variable domain, its missing parts supplied by reference TRBV15 and TRBJ2-3, is DAMVIQNPRYQVTQFGKPVTLSCSQTLNHNVMYWYQQKSSQAPKLLFHYYDKDFNNEADTPDNFQSRRPNTSFCFLDIRSPGLGDTAMYLCATSRDPPDTQYFGPGTRLTVL.